The clone carrying this T cell receptor (beta chain) was counted many times. Its antigen is still unknown. The unsorted libraries had their origin in 2 million PBMCs stored at -80 C. As for the cDNA, it was generated by 5'RACE with 10-nucleotide random UMIs. One entry per CDR3 protein, called by TCRdb with MiXCR from the 5' RACE reads. Of 70,000 or so distinct CDR3 sequences listed, 2.5% to 4% are singletons. In germline, CDR1 is SGHKS, CDR2 YYEKEE (reference sequence). The V gene lost 4 bases and the J gene lost 0 bases, with 13 bases spanning the gap. The length of the CDR3 is 16 residues. These data belong to a study of neurological immune-mediated disorders. Study-level results: Phylogenetic analysis grouped 18 of 34 multiple sclerosis patients' repertoires together, suggesting a possible repertoire signature. The highest TCR clonal expansion occurred in HTLV-1-associated myelopathy; multiple sclerosis fell below healthy controls.

This sequence originates from a woman between 50 and 59 years old with multiple sclerosis. The gene calls are TRBV5-5 and TRBJ1-4; no clear D. Sequencing was performed on PBMCs. CDR3 region: CASSLPPPATNEKLFF. CDR3 nucleotide sequence: TGTGCCAGCAGCCTCCCGCCACCAGCAACTAATGAAAAACTGTTTTTT.